This T cell receptor beta chain was identified in a study of blood T cell repertoires in COVID-19. About the research overall: The United States, Italy and Spain were the sources of the acute and convalescent COVID-19 samples. PBMCs, B-cell-depleted T cells, or T cells provided the cDNA or gDNA that made up the material.

The CDR3 has 16 amino acids. Germline V gives CDR1 GTSNPN, CDR2 SVGIG (reference sequence). With 0 bases removed from V and 4 bases from J, the gap between germline ends came to 15 bases. Sequencing was performed with immunoSEQ multiplex PCR; in TCRdb, only in-frame clones are kept and a portion is missing. The sample includes roughly 200,000 clones, about 86% of them seen just once. Material for sequencing was peripheral blood. The chain employs TRBV30 and TRBJ2-2; D remains unclear. This clonotype originated in a man in his fifties with active or convalescent COVID-19. The CDR3 bases are TGTGCCTGGAGTGTAACCAGGCCTCTATTCACCGGGGAGCTGTTTTTT. It codes for CAWSVTRPLFTGELFF.